The rows below give T cell receptor beta chains drawn from one sample of a study of T cells in Graves' hyperthyroidism and ophthalmopathy. One entry per CDR3 protein results from TCRdb running MiXCR on the multiplex PCR reads. In the table there are hundreds of thousands of distinct CDR3 sequences, about 43% of which are singletons. Sequencing was carried out using peripheral blood or thyroid tissue (not recorded which). Receptors were obtained from a woman aged 18-29 years with Graves' hyperthyroidism. Each CDR3 is given with its conserved first and last residue.

length	V	J	CDR3
15	TRBV25-1	TRBJ1-2	CASSELDRGRHGYTF
12	TRBV14	TRBJ1-2	CASRPDRGWSTF
15	TRBV9	TRBJ1-2	CASSEGPGQGYGYTF
14	TRBV7-2	TRBJ2-7	CASSLGDSSYEQYF
14	TRBV29-1	TRBJ2-5	CSVVDPRESKTQYF
13	TRBV20-1	TRBJ2-2	CSAQDRNTGELFF
11	TRBV2	TRBJ2-7	CASTPGFEQYF
14	TRBV5-1	TRBJ2-6	CASSGGTGANGLTF
14	TRBV2	TRBJ1-5	CASSAIRANQPQHF
17	TRBV7-9	TRBJ2-5	CASSFPSRGAEEETQYF
15	TRBV13	TRBJ2-7	CASSFGTRSSNEQYF
16	TRBV9	TRBJ2-7	CASSVRPEDSSYEQYF
13	TRBV5-1	TRBJ1-5	CASSLESNQPQHF
14	TRBV11-2	TRBJ2-7	CASSLDTEIYEQYF
11	TRBV29-1	TRBJ1-2	CSVRRGEGYTF